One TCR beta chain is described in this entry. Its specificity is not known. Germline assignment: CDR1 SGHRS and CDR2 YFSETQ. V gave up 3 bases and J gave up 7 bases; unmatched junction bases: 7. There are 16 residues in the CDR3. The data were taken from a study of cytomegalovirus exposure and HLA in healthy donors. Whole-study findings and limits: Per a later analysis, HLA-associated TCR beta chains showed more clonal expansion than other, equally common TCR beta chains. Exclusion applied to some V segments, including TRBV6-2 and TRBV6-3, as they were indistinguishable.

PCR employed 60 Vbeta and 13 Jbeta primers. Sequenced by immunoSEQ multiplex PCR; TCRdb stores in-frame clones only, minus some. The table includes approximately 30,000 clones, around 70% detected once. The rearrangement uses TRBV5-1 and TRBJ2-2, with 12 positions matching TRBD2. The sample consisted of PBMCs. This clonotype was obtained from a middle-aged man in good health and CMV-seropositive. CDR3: CASSSRTSGEGGELFF. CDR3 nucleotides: TGCGCCAGCAGCTCCCGGACTAGCGGGGAGGGCGGGGAGCTGTTTTTT. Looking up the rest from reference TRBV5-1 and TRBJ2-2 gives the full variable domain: KAGVTQTPRYLIKTRGQQVTLSCSPISGHRSVSWYQQTPGQGLQFLFEYFSETQRNKGNFPGRFSGRQFSNSRSEMNVSTLELGDSALYLCASSSRTSGEGGELFFGEGSRLTVL.